This T cell receptor beta chain emerged from a study of OX40 agonist ivuxolimab in advanced cancers. Looking at the study overall: In this cohort, patients received ivuxolimab, an agonistic anti-OX40 (CD134) antibody. Patients received intravenous ivuxolimab every 2 weeks at 0.01 to 10 mg/kg.

Here immunoSEQ multiplex PCR was the method, and the copy in TCRdb shows in-frame clones only, minus some. The table includes over 70,000 clones, roughly 93% detected once. Germline CDR1 reads SGHVS; CDR2 reads FNYEAQ. CDR3 size: 14 residues. The V segment lost 2 bases and the J segment 4 bases; nucleotides outside the gene matches: 3. V and J are TRBV7-6 and TRBJ2-5, with TRBD1 matching 8 bases. The sample in question was CD4+ or CD8+ T cells sorted from blood, obtained in a trial of the OX40 agonist ivuxolimab. The clonotype comes from an adult with an advanced solid tumor such as melanoma, head and neck, liver or kidney cancer. CDR3: CASSLQGAGETQYF. CDR3 bases: TGTGCCAGCAGCTTACAGGGGGCCGGAGAGACCCAGTACTTC.